This TCR beta chain appears in the sequencing data of a study of cytomegalovirus exposure and HLA in healthy donors. Trimming removed 11 bases at V and 2 bases at J, with 15 bases between. The CDR3 is 13 amino acids. Germline V CDR1 and CDR2: MNHNS, SASEGT. For this clone: Its target is unknown.

In the PCR, 60 Vbeta and 13 Jbeta primers were used. As handled by the study authors: In a later analysis, the count reached about 82 million unique TCR beta chains, with 8.5 million to 14 million shared. Repertoires were generated with immunoSEQ multiplex PCR, while TCRdb's copy carries only in-frame clones and drops some. The V and J calls and clone size come from that table; D and trimming were worked out from the DNA. Of more than 95,000 clones in the sample, over 70% are singletons; the top ten hold around 8.5%. Regarding the study as a whole: The majority of TCR sequences were rare, yet some public TCRs appeared in many donors. Diagnosis of cytomegalovirus status made by the classifier reportedly showed high specificity and sensitivity.

Sample: PBMCs. The clonotype comes from a woman between 50 and 59 years old in good health and CMV-seropositive. The chain uses TRBV6-1 and TRBJ1-2, with D possibly TRBD1 on 5 matching bases. This CDR3 is CACLGQSNYGYTF. The CDR3 coding sequence is TGTGCCTGTTTGGGGCAGTCCAACTATGGCTACACCTTC.